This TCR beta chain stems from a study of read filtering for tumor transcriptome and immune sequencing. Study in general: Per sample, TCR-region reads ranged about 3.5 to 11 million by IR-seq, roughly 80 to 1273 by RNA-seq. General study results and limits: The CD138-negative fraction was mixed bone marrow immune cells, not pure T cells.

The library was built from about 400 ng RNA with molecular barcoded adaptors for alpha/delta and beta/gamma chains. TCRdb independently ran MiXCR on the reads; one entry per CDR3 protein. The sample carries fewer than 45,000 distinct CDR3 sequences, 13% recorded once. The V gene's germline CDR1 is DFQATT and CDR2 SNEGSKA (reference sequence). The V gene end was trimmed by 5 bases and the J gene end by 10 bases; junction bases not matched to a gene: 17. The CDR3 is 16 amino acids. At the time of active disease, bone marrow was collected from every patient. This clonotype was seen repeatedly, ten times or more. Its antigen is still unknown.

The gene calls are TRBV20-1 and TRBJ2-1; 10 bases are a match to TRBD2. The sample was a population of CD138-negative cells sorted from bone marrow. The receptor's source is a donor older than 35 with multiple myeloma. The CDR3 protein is CSAPPGASGSRGEQFF. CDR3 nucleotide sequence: TGCAGTGCTCCCCCCGGGGCTAGCGGGAGCCGGGGAGAGCAGTTCTTC.